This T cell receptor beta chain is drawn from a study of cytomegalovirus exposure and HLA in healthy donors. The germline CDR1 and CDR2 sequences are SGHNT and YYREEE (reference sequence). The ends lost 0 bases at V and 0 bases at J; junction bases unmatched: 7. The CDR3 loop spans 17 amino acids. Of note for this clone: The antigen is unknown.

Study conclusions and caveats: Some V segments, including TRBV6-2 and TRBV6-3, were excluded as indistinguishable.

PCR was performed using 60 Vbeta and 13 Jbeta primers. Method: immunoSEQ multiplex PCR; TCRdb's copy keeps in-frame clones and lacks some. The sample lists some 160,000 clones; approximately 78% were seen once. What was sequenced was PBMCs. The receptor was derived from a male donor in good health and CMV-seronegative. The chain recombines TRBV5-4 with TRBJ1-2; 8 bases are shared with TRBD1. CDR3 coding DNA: TGTGCCAGCAGCTTGGGACAGGGGCCCCGCCCTAACTATGGCTACACCTTC. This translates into CASSLGQGPRPNYGYTF.